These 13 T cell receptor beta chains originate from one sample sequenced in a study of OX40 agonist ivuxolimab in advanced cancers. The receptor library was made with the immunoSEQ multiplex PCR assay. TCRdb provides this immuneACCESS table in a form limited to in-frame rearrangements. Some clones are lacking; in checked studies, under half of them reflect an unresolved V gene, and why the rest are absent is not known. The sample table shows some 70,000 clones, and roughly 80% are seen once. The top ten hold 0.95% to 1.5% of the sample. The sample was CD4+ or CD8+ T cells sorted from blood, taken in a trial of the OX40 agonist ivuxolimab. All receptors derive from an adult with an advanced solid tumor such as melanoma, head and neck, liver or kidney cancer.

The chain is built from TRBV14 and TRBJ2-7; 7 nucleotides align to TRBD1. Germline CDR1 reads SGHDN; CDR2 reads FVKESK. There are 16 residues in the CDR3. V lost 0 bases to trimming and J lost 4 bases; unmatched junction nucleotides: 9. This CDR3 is CASSQDPGTESYEQYF. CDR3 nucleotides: TGTGCCAGCAGCCAAGATCCCGGGACAGAAAGTTACGAGCAGTACTTC.

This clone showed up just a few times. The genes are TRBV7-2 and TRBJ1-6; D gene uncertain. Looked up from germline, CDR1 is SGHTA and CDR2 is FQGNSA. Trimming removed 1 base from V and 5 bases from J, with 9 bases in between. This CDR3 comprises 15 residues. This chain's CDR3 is CASSLVSINNSPLHF. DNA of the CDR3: TGTGCCAGCAGCTTAGTATCCATCAATAATTCACCCCTCCACTTT.

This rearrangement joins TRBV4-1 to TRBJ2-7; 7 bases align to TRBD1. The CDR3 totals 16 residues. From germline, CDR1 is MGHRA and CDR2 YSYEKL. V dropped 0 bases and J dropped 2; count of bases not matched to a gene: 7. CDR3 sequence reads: CASSQDFTGVAYEQYF. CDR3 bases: TGCGCCAGCAGCCAAGATTTTACAGGGGTAGCCTACGAGCAGTACTTC.

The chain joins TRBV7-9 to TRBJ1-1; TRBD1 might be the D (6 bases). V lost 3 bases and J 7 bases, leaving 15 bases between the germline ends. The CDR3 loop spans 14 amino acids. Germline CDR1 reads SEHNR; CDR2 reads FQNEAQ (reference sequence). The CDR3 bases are TGTGCCAGCAGCTTCCAGGGGTGGGGCTTTGAAGCTTTCTTT. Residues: CASSFQGWGFEAFF. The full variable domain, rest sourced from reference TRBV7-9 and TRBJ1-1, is DTGVSQNPRHKITKRGQNVTFRCDPISEHNRLYWYRQTLGQGPEFLTYFQNEAQLEKSRLLSDRFSAERPKGSFSTLEIQRTEQGDSAMYLCASSFQGWGFEAFFGQGTRLTVV.

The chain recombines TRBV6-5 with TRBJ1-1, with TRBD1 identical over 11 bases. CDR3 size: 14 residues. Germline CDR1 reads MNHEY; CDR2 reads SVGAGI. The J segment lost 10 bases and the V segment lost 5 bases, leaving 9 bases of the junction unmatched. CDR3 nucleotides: TGTGCCAGCAGTGAGCGGGACAGGGGGTGGGTAGCTTTCTTT. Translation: CASSERDRGWVAFF.

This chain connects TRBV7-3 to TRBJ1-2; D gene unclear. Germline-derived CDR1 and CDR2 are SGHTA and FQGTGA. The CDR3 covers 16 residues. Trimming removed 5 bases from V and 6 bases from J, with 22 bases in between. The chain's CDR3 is CASSPTITHTMDGYTF. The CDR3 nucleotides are TGTGCCAGCAGCCCGACAATAACCCATACCATGGATGGCTACACCTTC.

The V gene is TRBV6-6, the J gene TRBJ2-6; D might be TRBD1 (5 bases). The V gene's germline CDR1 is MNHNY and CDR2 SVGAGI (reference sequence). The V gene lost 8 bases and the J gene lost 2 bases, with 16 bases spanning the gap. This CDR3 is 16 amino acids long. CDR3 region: CASGRTRDAGANVLTF. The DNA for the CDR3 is TGTGCCAGCGGTAGGACACGCGACGCTGGGGCCAACGTCCTGACTTTC.

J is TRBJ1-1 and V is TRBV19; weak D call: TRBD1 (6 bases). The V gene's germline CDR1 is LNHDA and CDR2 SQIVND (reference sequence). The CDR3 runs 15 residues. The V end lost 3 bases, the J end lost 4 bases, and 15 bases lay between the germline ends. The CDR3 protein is CASSIWGRGVTEAFF. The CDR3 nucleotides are TGTGCCAGTAGTATTTGGGGGCGAGGGGTCACTGAAGCTTTCTTT.

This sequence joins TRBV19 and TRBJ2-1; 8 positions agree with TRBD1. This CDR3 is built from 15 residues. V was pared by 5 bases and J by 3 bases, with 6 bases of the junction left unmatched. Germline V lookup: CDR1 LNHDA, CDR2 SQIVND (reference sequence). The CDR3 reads CASSFRTGRYNEQFF. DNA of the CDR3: TGTGCCAGTAGTTTCCGGACAGGGCGCTACAATGAGCAGTTCTTC.

The CDR3 reads CASSVLGLAENTGELFF. CDR3 DNA sequence: TGCGCCAGCAGCGTCTTGGGACTAGCGGAGAACACCGGGGAGCTGTTTTTT. This sequence joins TRBV5-1 and TRBJ2-2; 11 bases agree with TRBD2. Germline V lookup: CDR1 SGHRS, CDR2 YFSETQ. After removal of 4 bases from V and 1 base from J, the junction contained 6 bases not matched to a gene. The CDR3 spans 17 residues.

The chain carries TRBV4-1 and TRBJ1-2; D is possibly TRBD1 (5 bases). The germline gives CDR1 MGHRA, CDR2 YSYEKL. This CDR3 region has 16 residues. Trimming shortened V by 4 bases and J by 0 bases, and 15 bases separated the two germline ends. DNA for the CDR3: TGCGCCAGCAGCCTTACCGGGACGGATACTAACTATGGCTACACCTTC. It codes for CASSLTGTDTNYGYTF.

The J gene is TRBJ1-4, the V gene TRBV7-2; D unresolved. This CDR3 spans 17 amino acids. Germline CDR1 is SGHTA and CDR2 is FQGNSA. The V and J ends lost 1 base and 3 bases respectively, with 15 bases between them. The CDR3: CASSLVVARAANEKLFF. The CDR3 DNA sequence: TGTGCCAGCAGCTTAGTCGTAGCCCGCGCGGCTAATGAAAAACTGTTTTTT.

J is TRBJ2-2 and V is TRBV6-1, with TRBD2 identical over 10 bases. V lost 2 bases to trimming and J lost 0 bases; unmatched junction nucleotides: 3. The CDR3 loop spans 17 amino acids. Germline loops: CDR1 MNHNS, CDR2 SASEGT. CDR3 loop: CASSEPGLAANTGELFF. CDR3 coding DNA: TGTGCCAGCAGTGAACCCGGACTAGCGGCGAACACCGGGGAGCTGTTTTTT.